The present entry profiles one T cell receptor beta chain with its context. This entry belongs to a study of blood T cells in healthy people across ages. For the second PCR, which ran for about 7 to 11 cycles, a sample-barcoded 5' primer and a J-beta primer mix were used. TCRdb called the 5' RACE reads again in MiXCR, with one record for every CDR3 protein. The repertoire holds 1.8 million or so distinct CDR3 sequences, with roughly two fifths as singletons. What was sequenced was blood. This receptor was obtained from a human donor in good health.

The CDR3 sequence is CASSRNTGTSGEETQYF. The CDR3 bases are TGTGCCAGCTCACGCAACACCGGGACTAGCGGGGAAGAGACCCAGTACTTC. The V and J genes are TRBV18 and TRBJ2-5, with 13 bases aligning to TRBD2. The CDR3 totals 17 residues. Germline lookup yields CDR1 KGHSH and CDR2 LQKENI. J lost 3 bases, V lost 4 bases, and 8 bases had no gene match.